This T cell receptor (beta chain) was sequenced for a study of cytomegalovirus exposure and HLA in healthy donors. There are 15 residues in the CDR3. Per germline, CDR1 LNHDA and CDR2 SQIVND (reference sequence). V lost 1 base, J lost 2 bases, and 10 bases lay in between. About this clone itself: The target antigen is unknown.

These donors, healthy bone marrow donors, were studied. Overall study results and limits: Presence/absence results assume similar sequencing depth per donor, which may not hold.

The PCR ran on 60 Vbeta and 13 Jbeta primers. The authors' processing: Later work found 80 million or so unique TCR beta chains, with some 11 million shared. Assay: immunoSEQ multiplex PCR; the TCRdb copy retains only in-frame clones and omits some. Clone size and the V and J calls come from that table; the DNA yielded D and trimming. The sample carries about 150,000 clones, roughly 70% recorded once. The J gene is TRBJ2-3, the V gene TRBV19, with D perhaps TRBD1 (5 bases). Sample: PBMCs. The clonotype comes from a young man in good health and CMV-seronegative. Here the CDR3 reads CASSIGGRDTDTQYF. The CDR3 DNA reads as TGTGCCAGTAGTATAGGGGGCAGGGACACAGATACGCAGTATTTT.